Presented here are 32 T cell receptor beta chains from one specimen sequenced in a study of cytomegalovirus exposure and HLA in healthy donors. PCR used 60 Vbeta primers and 13 Jbeta primers. The data were produced by immunoSEQ multiplex PCR, yet TCRdb's version contains in-frame clones alone and is incomplete. In all, the sample yields about 74,000 clones. The specimen was PBMCs. These receptor sequences come from a female donor in good health and CMV-seropositive.

CDR3 DNA: TGCAGCGTTGAAGGGGGGGACAGGAGCTCCTACGAGCAGTACTTC. It codes for CSVEGGDRSSYEQYF. V is TRBV29-1 and J is TRBJ2-7, with TRBD1 matching over 8 bases. The J segment lost 0 bases and the V segment lost 1 base, leaving 5 bases of the junction unmatched. This CDR3 contains 15 residues. The germline CDR1 and CDR2 sequences are SQVTM and ANQGSEA.

The rearrangement uses TRBV7-8 and TRBJ1-1; TRBD1 agrees at 7 bases. After removal of 3 bases from V and 3 bases from J, the junction contained 4 bases not matched to a gene. The CDR3 contains 14 residues. The germline gives CDR1 SGHVS, CDR2 FQNEAQ. The CDR3 protein is CASSFPGQYTEAFF. The DNA of the CDR3 is TGTGCCAGCAGCTTTCCGGGACAGTACACTGAAGCTTTCTTT.

The V call is TRBV6-1, the J call TRBJ2-7; maybe TRBD1 (5 bases). V was cut by 1 base and J by 0 bases, with 13 bases left in between. The length of the CDR3 is 16 residues. Germline V gene data show CDR1 as MNHNS and CDR2 as SASEGT. The CDR3 spells CASSEGWGRPSYEQYF. The CDR3 region has the DNA TGTGCCAGCAGTGAAGGATGGGGCAGACCCTCCTACGAGCAGTACTTC.

This chain uses TRBV7-2 with TRBJ1-4; TRBD1 is a possible D gene (6 bases). V lost 2 bases to trimming and J lost 7 bases, with 14 bases between them. The germline V gene encodes CDR1 SGHTA and CDR2 FQGNSA. This CDR3 has 15 residues. CDR3 nucleotides: TGTGCCAGCAGCTTAAGCCAGGGAGGGGGTGAAAAACTGTTTTTT. It is translated as CASSLSQGGGEKLFF.

The V gene is TRBV5-1, the J gene TRBJ1-5; TRBD1 aligns across 8 bases. The CDR3 runs to 15 residues. Per the germline V gene, CDR1 is SGHRS and CDR2 is YFSETQ. Trimming cost V 0 bases and J 6 bases; bases outside gene matches: 5. The CDR3, as DNA: TGCGCCAGCAGCTTGGATACAGGGGGGAGTCAGCCCCAGCATTTT. Encoded protein: CASSLDTGGSQPQHF.

J is TRBJ1-3 and V is TRBV6-1; D uncertain. There are 16 residues in the CDR3. Trimming removed 2 bases at V and 2 bases at J, with 13 bases between. Germline V lookup: CDR1 MNHNS, CDR2 SASEGT. In nucleotides, the CDR3 is TGTGCCAGCAGTGAACATGGGCTGGTAGCTGGAAACACCATATATTTT. Its protein product is CASSEHGLVAGNTIYF.

The rearrangement uses TRBV28 and TRBJ2-7; possibly TRBD1 for D (6 bases). The germline V gene has CDR1 MDHEN and CDR2 SYDVKM. The CDR3 is 12 residues long. Deletions cut 6 bases from V and 6 bases from J, with 12 bases between. The CDR3 sequence is CASRPPRGEQYF. The CDR3 DNA sequence: TGTGCCAGCAGGCCTCCCAGGGGCGAGCAGTACTTC.

The rearrangement joins TRBV15 to TRBJ2-1; 7 nucleotides line up with TRBD2. Germline V gene sequence: CDR1 LNHNV, CDR2 YYDKDF (reference sequence). Unmatched junction bases numbered 7, after V lost 3 bases and J lost 5 bases. The CDR3 consists of 15 residues. This CDR3 reads CATSRPGGSDNEQFF. The DNA for the CDR3 is TGTGCCACCAGCAGGCCCGGGGGGTCTGACAATGAGCAGTTCTTC.

The V gene is TRBV4-3, the J gene TRBJ2-1, with TRBD2 identical over 16 bases. The CDR3 is 18 amino acids. Germline CDR1 is LGHNA and CDR2 is YSLEER. V was clipped by 2 bases and J by 8 bases; unmatched bases: 9. DNA for the CDR3: TGCGCCAGCAGCCAACGGGGACTAGCGGGAGGGGGATGGGATGAGCAGTTCTTC. This codes for CASSQRGLAGGGWDEQFF.

V is TRBV4-3 and J is TRBJ2-1; maybe TRBD1 (5 bases). Germline V gene sequence: CDR1 LGHNA, CDR2 YSLEER. Between the trimmed V and J ends, which lost 4 bases and 0 bases, there was a span of 10 bases. This CDR3 is 15 amino acids long. The CDR3 DNA sequence: TGCGCCAGCAGCCTATCTGGGGCCTCCTACAATGAGCAGTTCTTC. It yields the protein CASSLSGASYNEQFF.

The chain carries TRBV5-4 and TRBJ2-3, with TRBD2 identical over 9 bases. Trimming cost V 4 bases and J 2 bases; bases outside gene matches: 8. The CDR3 loop spans 16 amino acids. The germline V gene has CDR1 SGHNT and CDR2 YYREEE (reference sequence). CDR3 coding DNA: TGTGCCAGCAGCACCAAGAGCGGGAGGCTCACAGATACGCAGTATTTT. Translation: CASSTKSGRLTDTQYF. Together with reference TRBV5-4 and TRBJ2-3, the CDR3 gives the full variable domain: ETGVTQSPTHLIKTRGQQVTLRCSSQSGHNTVSWYQQALGQGPQFIFQYYREEENGRGNFPPRFSGLQFPNYSSELNVNALELDDSALYLCASSTKSGRLTDTQYFGPGTRLTVL.

The rearrangement links TRBV13 to TRBJ2-7, with 9 nucleotides matching TRBD1. V trimming: 2 bases; J trimming: 2 bases; junction bases outside the gene matches: 7. The CDR3 has 16 residues. In germline, CDR1 is PRHDT, CDR2 FYEKMQ (reference sequence). The CDR3 sequence is CASSLRGQGGPYEQYF. CDR3 bases: TGTGCCAGCAGCTTAAGGGGACAGGGAGGTCCCTACGAGCAGTACTTC. The full variable domain, with the rest looked up from reference TRBV13 and TRBJ2-7, is AAGVIQSPRHLIKEKRETATLKCYPIPRHDTVYWYQQGPGQDPQFLISFYEKMQSDKGSIPDRFSAQQFSDYHSELNMSSLELGDSALYFCASSLRGQGGPYEQYFGPGTRLTVT.

This chain links TRBV9 with TRBJ1-5; perhaps TRBD1 as D (6 bases). V gave up 3 bases and J gave up 0 bases, with 10 bases separating them. The CDR3 extends over 15 amino acids. The germline V gene encodes CDR1 SGDLS and CDR2 YYNGEE. The DNA of the CDR3 is TGTGCCAGCAGCGAGACAGGAGATAGCAATCAGCCCCAGCATTTT. Translation: CASSETGDSNQPQHF.

The CDR3 sequence: CASREQTGLAGAKNIQYF. The CDR3 DNA is TGTGCCAGCAGAGAACAAACTGGACTAGCGGGAGCCAAAAACATTCAGTACTTC. The chain has TRBV2 and TRBJ2-4; 11 nucleotides agree with TRBD2. The CDR3 loop spans 18 amino acids. Germline CDR1 is SNHLY and CDR2 is FYNNEI. With 6 bases clipped from V and 0 bases from J, the junction kept 10 bases outside the gene matches.

This chain joins TRBV7-8 and TRBJ1-5; D possibly corresponds to TRBD1 (5 bases). CDR3 length: 18 residues. Per the germline V gene, CDR1 is SGHVS and CDR2 is FQNEAQ. The V gene lost 1 base and the J gene lost 2 bases, with 18 bases spanning the gap. For the CDR3, the DNA is TGTGCCAGCAGCTTAGGGGCAGGGTTTTCACTTCGCAATCAGCCCCAGCATTTT. It translates to CASSLGAGFSLRNQPQHF.

The chain combines TRBV28 with TRBJ1-1, with 7 positions matching TRBD1. The CDR3 spans 15 residues. The ends lost 6 bases at V and 0 bases at J; junction bases unmatched: 7. The germline V gene has CDR1 MDHEN and CDR2 SYDVKM. The CDR3 loop reads CASSEGAVLNTEAFF. CDR3 DNA sequence: TGTGCCAGCAGCGAGGGGGCGGTTCTGAACACTGAAGCTTTCTTT.

J is TRBJ2-7 and V is TRBV27; tentatively, D is TRBD1 (6 bases). V was cut by 6 bases and J by 6 bases, with 15 bases left in between. The CDR3 spans 13 residues. Per germline, CDR1 MNHEY and CDR2 SMNVEV (reference sequence). In DNA form, the CDR3 reads TGTGCCAGCAGGTTGGCCGGGACAAGCGAGCAGTACTTC. Translated: CASRLAGTSEQYF.

The genes are TRBV10-3 and TRBJ2-4, with 7 positions matching TRBD1. Germline loops: CDR1 ENHRY, CDR2 SYGVKD. The CDR3 has 15 amino acids. After removal of 5 bases from V and 1 base from J, the junction contained 5 bases not matched to a gene. The CDR3 DNA sequence: TGTGCCATCAGTTCTCCGGACAGGGCCAAAAACATTCAGTACTTC. Translated: CAISSPDRAKNIQYF.

The chain carries TRBV5-1 and TRBJ1-1, with 7 bases that match TRBD1. The trim removed 4 bases at V and 3 bases at J, leaving 3 bases unmatched. Per the germline V gene, CDR1 is SGHRS and CDR2 is YFSETQ. This CDR3 region has 13 residues. The CDR3 coding sequence is TGCGCCAGCAGCCCAGGACAGGACACTGAAGCTTTCTTT. It is translated as CASSPGQDTEAFF.

V is TRBV4-2 and J is TRBJ2-3, with TRBD2 identical over 9 bases. Germline-derived CDR1 and CDR2 are LGHNA and YNFKEQ. With 0 bases clipped from V and 6 bases from J, the junction kept 1 base outside the gene matches. This CDR3 region has 14 residues. The CDR3 protein is CASSQEGTSDTQYF. CDR3 in DNA: TGTGCCAGCAGCCAAGAAGGGACTAGCGATACGCAGTATTTT.

This chain links TRBV7-3 with TRBJ1-1; D is perhaps TRBD1 (5 bases). The germline CDR1 and CDR2 sequences are SGHTA and FQGTGA. The germline V and J ends were trimmed by 1 base and 1 base, with 16 bases remaining between them. The CDR3 is made up of 17 amino acids. DNA for the CDR3: TGTGCCAGCAGCTTAAGAGCGAGGGGAGGAGGGAACACTGAAGCTTTCTTT. This translates into CASSLRARGGGNTEAFF.

The chain recombines TRBV4-1 with TRBJ1-5; TRBD1 aligns across 9 bases. Looked up from germline, CDR1 is MGHRA and CDR2 is YSYEKL. The V gene end was trimmed by 2 bases and the J gene end by 6 bases; junction bases not matched to a gene: 5. This CDR3 region has 15 residues. In nucleotides, the CDR3 is TGCGCCAGCAGCCAACCCGGGACAGGGCTTCAGCCCCAGCATTTT. Translated: CASSQPGTGLQPQHF.

The J gene is TRBJ1-1, the V gene TRBV7-8; TRBD1 is a possible D gene (5 bases). The CDR3 sequence is 14 residues long. CDR1 SGHVS and CDR2 FQNEAQ come from the germline V gene. V gave up 3 bases and J gave up 3 bases, with 11 bases separating them. CDR3 in amino acids: CASSLGRGDTEAFF. In nucleotides, the CDR3 is TGTGCCAGCAGCTTGGGGCGTGGAGACACTGAAGCTTTCTTT.

The chain employs TRBV6-5 and TRBJ2-7; 7 positions match TRBD2. CDR1 and CDR2 (germline): MNHEY, SVGAGI. With 0 bases clipped from V and 3 bases from J, the junction kept 2 bases outside the gene matches. The CDR3 totals 14 residues. The CDR3 region is CASSYSGGSYEQYF. As DNA, the CDR3 is TGTGCCAGCAGTTACTCCGGCGGGAGCTACGAGCAGTACTTC.

The CDR3 nucleotides read TGTGCCAGCAGTTACTCGGATGGGACAGCTGGCTACACCTTC. This encodes CASSYSDGTAGYTF. The chain uses TRBV6-5 and TRBJ1-2; 7 bases match TRBD1. The CDR3 contains 14 residues. After removal of 0 bases from V and 7 bases from J, the junction contained 5 bases not matched to a gene. The germline V gene has CDR1 MNHEY and CDR2 SVGAGI.

The V gene is TRBV27, the J gene TRBJ2-7; unclear D gene. Germline CDR1 and CDR2: MNHEY and SMNVEV (reference sequence). V dropped 8 bases and J dropped 3 bases, with 14 bases sitting between them. The CDR3 length is 13 residues. The CDR3 DNA sequence: TGTGCCAGCTCCTTAAGCGCCCGCTACGAGCAGTACTTC. Its translation: CASSLSARYEQYF.

V usage is TRBV19 and J usage is TRBJ2-3; TRBD1 might be the D (6 bases). The CDR3 sequence is 17 residues long. Germline values: CDR1 LNHDA, CDR2 SQIVND (reference sequence). V gave up 4 bases and J gave up 5 bases, with 22 bases separating them. CDR3 nucleotides: TGTGCCAGTAGTAACCTAGGATCCAGGGGCGGAAAAGATACGCAGTATTTT. Protein: CASSNLGSRGGKDTQYF.

DNA for the CDR3: TGTGCCAGCTCACCAAGGAGGGGCTACGAGCAGTACTTC. Its translation is CASSPRRGYEQYF. The V gene is TRBV18, the J gene TRBJ2-5, with a tentative D call TRBD2 (6 bases). The end of the DNA is better explained by TRBJ2-7, so the J call may be wrong. CDR1 KGHSH and CDR2 LQKENI come from the germline V gene. CDR3 length: 13 amino acids.

The chain is built from TRBV6-1 and TRBJ1-5, with D tentatively TRBD1 (6 bases). The V gene lost 7 bases and the J gene lost 6 bases, with 10 bases spanning the gap. There are 12 residues in the CDR3. The germline V gene encodes CDR1 MNHNS and CDR2 SASEGT. Written as DNA, the CDR3 is TGTGCCAGCACCGACAGGATTCAGCCCCAGCATTTT. This gives the protein CASTDRIQPQHF.

This rearrangement joins TRBV16 to TRBJ2-5, with a possible D match to TRBD2 (6 bases). This CDR3 has 17 amino acids. Germline V lookup: CDR1 KGHSY, CDR2 FQNENV. The germline V and J ends were trimmed by 4 bases and 4 bases, with 22 bases remaining between them. CDR3 in DNA: TGTGCCAGCAGCCTCACCCGCGCTAGCGCCGAAGGAGAGACCCAGTACTTC. It translates to CASSLTRASAEGETQYF.

The CDR3 reads CASSLGQAAGNTIYF. In DNA, the CDR3 is TGTGCCAGTAGTTTGGGACAGGCGGCTGGAAACACCATATATTTT. The chain has TRBV19 and TRBJ1-3, with TRBD1 matching 8 bases. CDR1 and CDR2 from the germline V gene are LNHDA and SQIVND (reference sequence). This CDR3 has 15 residues. Trimming cost V 5 bases and J 2 bases; bases outside gene matches: 5.

This chain links TRBV11-2 with TRBJ1-3; D possibly corresponds to TRBD1 (5 bases). From germline, CDR1 is SGHAT and CDR2 FQNNGV. The CDR3 loop spans 17 amino acids. V lost 0 bases, J lost 2 bases, and 14 bases lay in between. Here the CDR3 reads CASSLDPAGSAGNTIYF. The CDR3 DNA reads as TGTGCCAGCAGCTTAGATCCCGCAGGGTCTGCTGGAAACACCATATATTTT.